A selection of T cell receptor beta chains follows, all from one sample in a study of HIV-infected children after antiretroviral therapy interruption. TCRdb recomputed calls from the 3' RACE reads with MiXCR, one row per CDR3 protein. Of about 4,000 distinct CDR3 sequences listed, about 4.4% are singletons. The material sequenced was CD45RO+ CD8+ T cells from PBMCs, pooled from several time points, taken from a donor given antiretroviral therapy, either interrupted or continuous. The receptors originated from a pool of human donors with HIV. Each CDR3 is given with its conserved first and last residue. Fields, in order: clone size, J gene, D gene, V gene, CDR3 protein, CDR3 DNA. The D gene is left open where the match is weak. Size values are once, few and many counts, or a class for expanded clones, and some rows have none.

many	TRBJ1-6	.	TRBV5-1	CASSSETARRSPLHF	TGCGCCAGCAGCTCGGAGACAGCCCGACGGTCACCCCTCCACTTT
few	TRBJ1-2	.	TRBV5-6	CASSLVAGNGYTF	TGTGCCAGCAGCTTGGTGGCAGGGAACGGCTACACCTTC
medium-sized	TRBJ1-4	TRBD1	TRBV5-5	CASSPEGRTGEKLFF	TGTGCCAGCAGCCCCGAAGGGCGGACAGGGGAAAAACTGTTTTTT
.	TRBJ1-1	.	TRBV12-3/TRBV12-4	CASSLGQMNTEAFF	TGTGCCAGCAGTTTAGGTCAGATGAACACTGAAGCTTTCTTT
medium-sized	TRBJ2-5	.	TRBV6-6	CASSYSESLWETQYF	TGTGCCAGCAGTTATTCAGAATCCCTGTGGGAGACCCAGTACTTC
medium-sized	TRBJ2-7	.	TRBV5-6	CASSLGTLTYEQYF	TGTGCCAGCAGCTTGGGGACACTTACCTACGAGCAGTACTTC
.	TRBJ1-5	TRBD1	TRBV2	CASGETGGGVQPQHF	TGTGCCAGCGGTGAGACAGGGGGTGGGGTTCAGCCCCAGCATTTT
.	TRBJ2-2	.	TRBV2	CASSEIGPNTGELFF	TGTGCCAGCAGTGAAATCGGGCCTAACACCGGGGAGCTGTTTTTT
medium-sized	TRBJ2-5	TRBD1	TRBV5-1	CASSRDRVFWETQYF	TGCGCCAGCAGCCGGGACAGGGTCTTTTGGGAGACCCAGTACTTC
many	TRBJ2-3	TRBD2	TRBV7-3	CASSPDSGGTDTQYF	TGTGCCAGCAGCCCAGATAGCGGGGGCACAGATACGCAGTATTTT
.	TRBJ2-7	.	TRBV6-6	CASSSSWYEQYF	TGTGCCAGCAGTTCCTCGTGGTACGAGCAGTACTTC
.	TRBJ2-5	TRBD2	TRBV12-3/TRBV12-4	CASRASSGGGAETQYF	TGTGCCAGCAGAGCTTCTAGCGGGGGGGGCGCAGAGACCCAGTACTTC
many	TRBJ1-2	.	TRBV5-6	CASSLVRVLNYGYTF	TGTGCCAGCAGCTTGGTCAGGGTACTTAACTATGGCTACACCTTC
medium-sized	TRBJ2-4	.	TRBV5-5	CASSLGESYSPKNIQYF	TGTGCCAGCAGCTTGGGGGAGTCCTATTCTCCCAAAAACATTCAGTACTTC
medium-sized	TRBJ2-1	TRBD1	TRBV28	CASSPLQGADEQFF	TGTGCCAGCAGTCCGTTACAGGGGGCGGATGAGCAGTTCTTC
many	TRBJ1-5	.	TRBV4-1	CASSPIFRGIITQPQHF	TGCGCCAGCAGCCCGATCTTTCGGGGGATCATTACCCAGCCCCAGCATTTT
medium-sized	TRBJ1-1	.	TRBV12-3/TRBV12-4	CASSFILSVFLGNTEAFF	TGTGCCAGCAGTTTCATTCTGTCCGTATTTTTGGGGAACACTGAAGCTTTCTTT
large	TRBJ2-3	.	TRBV10-2	CASRPDREAPDTQYF	TGCGCCAGCAGGCCCGACAGGGAGGCCCCAGATACGCAGTATTTT
.	TRBJ2-5	TRBD2	TRBV4-2	CASSQGLRLAVRPIQETQYF	TGTGCCAGCAGCCAAGGTCTCAGACTAGCAGTGCGCCCCATCCAAGAGACCCAGTACTTC
.	TRBJ1-1	.	TRBV6-5	CASSYPGNPEAFF	TGTGCCAGCAGTTACCCGGGGAACCCTGAAGCTTTCTTT
many	TRBJ2-3	TRBD1	TRBV7-9	CASSTRDSVTDTQYF	TGTGCCAGCAGCACTAGGGACAGTGTGACAGATACGCAGTATTTT
medium-sized	TRBJ2-5	.	TRBV6-1	CASSLSGAIKETQYF	TGTGCCAGCAGTCTCTCCGGGGCAATTAAAGAGACCCAGTACTTC
many	TRBJ2-1	.	TRBV30	CAWSLQGNEQFF	TGTGCCTGGTCGCTGCAGGGCAATGAGCAGTTCTTC
many	TRBJ2-6	TRBD1	TRBV10-1	CASPEDRDPDSGANVLTF	TGCGCCAGCCCCGAAGACAGGGATCCCGACTCTGGGGCCAACGTCCTGACTTTC
few	TRBJ1-1	.	TRBV10-3	CAIIEDKGNLNTEAFF	TGTGCCATCATCGAGGACAAGGGAAACCTGAACACTGAAGCTTTCTTT
many	TRBJ2-1	TRBD1	TRBV3-1	CASSPGTGDYNEQFF	TGTGCCAGCAGCCCCGGGACAGGGGATTACAATGAGCAGTTCTTC
few	TRBJ2-3	TRBD2	TRBV18	CASRTGTSETDTQYF	TGTGCCAGCAGGACCGGGACTAGTGAGACAGATACGCAGTATTTT
large	TRBJ2-1	.	TRBV27	CASSPLGNEQFF	TGTGCCAGCAGTCCCCTAGGGAATGAGCAGTTCTTC
many	TRBJ2-3	.	TRBV6-6	CASSYRDTDTQYF	TGTGCCAGCAGTTACCGGGACACAGATACGCAGTATTTT
.	TRBJ2-1	.	TRBV5-8	CASSLLSGNEQFF	TGCGCCAGCAGCTTGCTTTCAGGCAATGAGCAGTTCTTC
many	TRBJ2-1	TRBD2	TRBV12-3/TRBV12-4	CASRDSGGFYNEQFF	TGTGCCAGCCGGGATAGCGGGGGGTTTTACAATGAGCAGTTCTTC
few	TRBJ2-7	.	TRBV6-2/TRBV6-3	CASTKVAPDEQYF	TGTGCCAGCACCAAGGTCGCGCCTGACGAGCAGTACTTC
medium-sized	TRBJ2-1	.	TRBV18	CASSPLWGYEQFF	TGTGCCAGCTCACCCCTATGGGGGTATGAGCAGTTCTTC
medium-sized	TRBJ2-1	.	TRBV20-1	CSAPPVERSYNEQFF	TGCAGTGCTCCCCCCGTGGAGAGGAGTTACAATGAGCAGTTCTTC
many	TRBJ1-4	.	TRBV5-8	CASSLRWASEKLFF	TGTGCCAGCAGCTTGAGATGGGCCAGTGAAAAACTGTTTTTT
many	TRBJ1-2	.	TRBV5-1	CASRVGSTNYGYTF	TGCGCCAGCAGGGTAGGGAGCACAAACTATGGCTACACCTTC
.	TRBJ2-3	.	TRBV27	CASRPQVITDTQYF	TGTGCCAGCCGCCCCCAGGTAATCACAGATACGCAGTATTTT
medium-sized	TRBJ1-1	.	TRBV12-3/TRBV12-4	CASSLTGTEAFF	TGTGCCAGCAGTCTCACAGGGACTGAAGCTTTCTTT
many	TRBJ1-4	TRBD1	TRBV10-2	CASTPTGMAGKLFF	TGCGCCAGCACCCCGACAGGGATGGCCGGAAAACTGTTTTTT
many	TRBJ1-5	.	TRBV7-2	CASSLTRGSGQPQHF	TGTGCCAGCAGCCTGACTCGAGGGTCGGGGCAGCCCCAGCATTTT
.	TRBJ1-1	TRBD1	TRBV7-8	CASSLAAGQGMGTRRGEAFF	TGTGCCAGCAGCTTAGCCGCTGGACAGGGCATGGGAACGCGGAGAGGGGAAGCTTTCTTT
medium-sized	TRBJ2-1	.	TRBV10-2	CASSESLSYNEQFF	TGCGCCAGCAGTGAGTCACTTTCCTACAATGAGCAGTTCTTC
many	TRBJ2-1	TRBD2	TRBV6-4	CASSDSGGYNEQFF	TGTGCCAGCAGTGACAGCGGGGGGTACAATGAGCAGTTCTTC
many	TRBJ1-1	.	TRBV7-9	CASSYGKTEAFF	TGTGCCAGCAGCTACGGGAAGACTGAAGCTTTCTTT
.	TRBJ2-7	.	TRBV7-9	CASTRTGDYEQYF	TGTGCCAGCACCCGAACTGGGGACTACGAGCAGTACTTC
.	TRBJ2-3	.	TRBV21-1	CASSKDRDTSTDTQYF	TGTGCCAGCAGCAAAGACAGGGACACTAGCACAGATACGCAGTATTTT
large	TRBJ1-1	TRBD1	TRBV12-3/TRBV12-4	CASSPQGERRNTEAFF	TGTGCCAGCAGCCCCCAGGGGGAGAGGCGGAACACTGAAGCTTTCTTT
medium-sized	TRBJ1-2	TRBD1	TRBV2	CASSPDRGQNYGYTF	TGTGCCAGCAGTCCCGACAGGGGCCAAAATTATGGCTACACCTTC
many	TRBJ1-1	.	TRBV7-3	CASSLTGGQESLNF	TGTGCCAGCAGCTTAACCGGTGGGCAGGAATCCTTAAACTTT
medium-sized	TRBJ1-2	.	TRBV5-1	CASSLAVANYGYTF	TGCGCCAGCAGCTTGGCGGTCGCTAACTATGGCTACACCTTC
few	TRBJ2-7	.	TRBV5-6	CASSRRQDYYEQYF	TGTGCCAGCAGCAGGCGACAGGACTACTACGAGCAGTACTTC
many	TRBJ2-1	.	TRBV11-2	CASSLFFAIDSYNEQFF	TGTGCCAGCAGCTTATTTTTTGCCATAGATTCCTACAATGAGCAGTTCTTC
.	TRBJ2-7	.	TRBV18	CASSPPGGRISYEQYF	TGTGCCAGCTCACCACCGGGAGGCAGGATCTCCTACGAGCAGTACTTC
medium-sized	TRBJ2-1	.	TRBV2	CARGIPGSNEQFF	TGTGCCAGAGGGATCCCAGGCTCGAATGAGCAGTTCTTC
medium-sized	TRBJ2-7	TRBD2	TRBV20-1	CSARGEREYEQYF	TGCAGTGCTAGGGGGGAGCGGGAGTACGAGCAGTACTTC
many	TRBJ2-7	TRBD2	TRBV27	CASSQAGGPREQYF	TGTGCCAGCAGCCAGGCGGGGGGGCCGAGGGAGCAGTACTTC